Listed below are T cell receptor beta chains from one sample, sequenced in a study of shared clonotypes between healthy human individuals. Sequenced by immunoSEQ multiplex PCR; TCRdb stores in-frame clones only, minus some. The table includes 400,000 to 500,000 clones, roughly 85% detected once. Material: PBMCs. The receptors here all came from a woman between 35 and 50 years old in good health. Some clones in this sample may be carry-over from other donors' samples. The CDR3 runs from the conserved cysteine through the conserved F or W. D genes are given only for firm matches. The size entry is marked missing in some rows and otherwise reads once, few, many or a size class.

j_gene	d_gene	abundance	len	v_gene	CDR3nt	CDR3aa
TRBJ2-5	TRBD2	NA	17	TRBV11-2	TGTGCCAGCAGCTTAGTAGGCCTAGCGGGAGTCCGGGAGACCCAGTACTTC	CASSLVGLAGVRETQYF
TRBJ2-2	NA	NA	13	TRBV5-1	TGCGCCAGCAGCACACAGGGTTCCGGGGAGCTGTTTTTT	CASSTQGSGELFF
TRBJ2-5	TRBD2	few	14	TRBV30	TGTGCCTGGAGCCCTGGACTAGCTGAAGAGACCCAGTACTTC	CAWSPGLAEETQYF
TRBJ2-3	NA	NA	17	TRBV2	TGTGCCAGCAGTGAAGTTTTCCCCCCGACGGACACAGATACGCAGTATTTT	CASSEVFPPTDTDTQYF
TRBJ2-1	NA	NA	15	TRBV27	TGTGCCAGCAGGTTACAGGGCTTCTCCTACAATGAGCAGTTCTTC	CASRLQGFSYNEQFF
TRBJ1-6	NA	NA	16	TRBV2	TGTGCCAGCAGCCTTAGATTAAGCTCCTATAATTCACCCCTCCACTTT	CASSLRLSSYNSPLHF
TRBJ2-7	TRBD2	NA	16	TRBV7-2	TGTGCCAGCAGCCCCCGACTAGCGGGAGGCTCCTACGAGCAGTACTTC	CASSPRLAGGSYEQYF
TRBJ1-2	NA	NA	15	TRBV25-1	TGTGCCAGCAGTGAATCCCCCAACGGGATCTATGGCTACACCTTC	CASSESPNGIYGYTF
TRBJ2-7	TRBD2	few	16	TRBV2	TGTGCCAGCAGTGAATCACTAGCGGGACTAGACTACGAGCAGTACTTC	CASSESLAGLDYEQYF
TRBJ1-5	NA	once	13	TRBV19	TGTGCCAGTAGACCGGGCCTCAATCAGCCCCAGCATTTT	CASRPGLNQPQHF
TRBJ1-3	NA	NA	15	TRBV7-6	TGTGCCAGCAGCCCAGCGCCGAGCTCTGGAAACACCATATATTTT	CASSPAPSSGNTIYF
TRBJ2-7	NA	NA	15	TRBV29-1	TGCAGCGTTGAAGAAGGTGCGGGGAGCTCCTACGAGCAGTACTTC	CSVEEGAGSSYEQYF
TRBJ2-2	TRBD1	few	14	TRBV2	TGTGCCAGCATGGGACAGGGGTCCACCGGGGAGCTGTTTTTT	CASMGQGSTGELFF
TRBJ2-3	NA	NA	14	TRBV5-1	TGCGCCAGCAGCTTGGGTGGGCCGACAGATACGCAGTATTTT	CASSLGGPTDTQYF
TRBJ1-5	NA	NA	14	TRBV2	TGTGCCAGCAGTCCGGGACTGGCCGATCAGCCCCAGCATTTT	CASSPGLADQPQHF
TRBJ2-3	TRBD2	once	17	TRBV7-2	TGTGCCAGCAGCGTAGACCCCGGGACTAGCGGGAGAGATACGCAGTATTTT	CASSVDPGTSGRDTQYF
TRBJ2-2	NA	many	14	TRBV7-3	TGTGCCAGCAGCTTATCCTCAAACACCGGGGAGCTGTTTTTT	CASSLSSNTGELFF
TRBJ2-7	NA	NA	13	TRBV18	TGTGCCAGCTCCCCCAAAGGGAGGGGGGAGCAGTACTTC	CASSPKGRGEQYF
TRBJ2-1	TRBD2	NA	13	TRBV6-6	TGTGCCAGCAGTTTACTAGCGGATACGGAGCAGTTCTTC	CASSLLADTEQFF